Described below is a single T cell receptor (beta chain) sequence and its context. Its antigen is as yet unknown. Every donor, a Caucasian adult, lived in Nashville, Tennessee. Genomic DNA per cell subset filled all wells of several immunoSEQ plates. Produced via immunoSEQ multiplex PCR; TCRdb's table is partial and in-frame only. The table lists 2.3 million or so clones, approximately 95% of them singletons, with under 0.45% in the top ten. This CDR3 region has 15 residues. V was clipped by 1 base and J by 6 bases, with 15 bases between them. CDR1 is SGHRS, CDR2 YFSETQ, per germline. This sample stems from a study of shared clonotypes between healthy human individuals. Study-wide results and caveats: Relative to memory subsets, naive subsets generally showed larger estimated richness.

The receptor was derived from a man aged 18 to 30 in good health. Some clones in this sample may be carry-over from other donors' samples. This sequence joins TRBV5-1 and TRBJ2-3, with D perhaps being TRBD1 or TRBD2 (5 bases each). Sequencing was carried out using naive CD4+ T cells from PBMCs. The subset is: CD45RA+ positively selected. CDR3 DNA: TGCGCCAGCAGCTTGCAGGGACCTTCCCTGGATACGCAGTATTTT. Translation gives CASSLQGPSLDTQYF.